A single sample gave rise to the 5 T cell receptor beta chains below, sequenced in a study of cytomegalovirus exposure and HLA in healthy donors. In the PCR, 60 Vbeta and 13 Jbeta primers were used. The protocol was immunoSEQ multiplex PCR, while the TCRdb copy is restricted to in-frame clones and leaves out a portion. The sample holds 90,000 to 130,000 clones, about 80% seen once. What was sequenced was PBMCs. These receptors originate from a woman in her sixties in good health and CMV-seropositive.

The V and J genes are TRBV4-2 and TRBJ2-1; 8 bases are shared with TRBD2. CDR1 is LGHNA and CDR2 is YNFKEQ in the germline V gene. J lost 2 bases, V lost 0 bases, and 3 bases had no gene match. This CDR3 has 16 amino acids. This chain's CDR3 is CASSQDSGGTYNEQFF. The CDR3 coding sequence is TGTGCCAGCAGCCAAGATTCGGGGGGGACCTACAATGAGCAGTTCTTC.

CDR3 coding DNA: TGCGCCAGCAGCTTGGCCCCGGGACACTCCGGGCCTGGCTACACCTTC. Translated, it gives CASSLAPGHSGPGYTF. The gene calls are TRBV5-1 and TRBJ1-2; perhaps TRBD1 as D (6 bases). This CDR3 is 16 amino acids long. V dropped 0 bases and J dropped 7 bases, with 19 bases sitting between them. Germline CDR1 is SGHRS and CDR2 is YFSETQ.

There are a few counts of this clone. The V gene is TRBV29-1, the J gene TRBJ1-4; D is unresolved. V was cut by 8 bases and J by 0 bases, with 13 bases left in between. The V gene's germline CDR1 is SQVTM and CDR2 ANQGSEA. The length of the CDR3 is 14 residues. CDR3 in amino acids: CSFLAFATNEKLFF. CDR3 nucleotides: TGCAGCTTCTTGGCTTTCGCAACTAATGAAAAACTGTTTTTT.

This clone was seen a handful of times. The chain employs TRBV15 and TRBJ1-2; 7 nucleotides agree with TRBD1. J gave up 2 bases and V 3 bases, and 0 bases lay outside the gene matches. CDR1 is LNHNV and CDR2 is YYDKDF in the germline V gene (reference sequence). The CDR3 runs 13 residues. The CDR3 DNA is TGTGCCACCAGCAGGGGACAGAACTATGGCTACACCTTC. It codes for CATSRGQNYGYTF.

The rearrangement links TRBV28 to TRBJ2-7; 7 bases are a match to TRBD2. Germline CDR1 reads MDHEN; CDR2 reads SYDVKM. After removal of 3 bases from V and 5 bases from J, the junction contained 13 bases not matched to a gene. The CDR3 has 16 amino acids. CDR3 sequence (DNA): TGTGCCAGCAGTTTTGAGTGGGGTAGCGGGTTCGACGAGCAGTACTTC. Its protein product is CASSFEWGSGFDEQYF.